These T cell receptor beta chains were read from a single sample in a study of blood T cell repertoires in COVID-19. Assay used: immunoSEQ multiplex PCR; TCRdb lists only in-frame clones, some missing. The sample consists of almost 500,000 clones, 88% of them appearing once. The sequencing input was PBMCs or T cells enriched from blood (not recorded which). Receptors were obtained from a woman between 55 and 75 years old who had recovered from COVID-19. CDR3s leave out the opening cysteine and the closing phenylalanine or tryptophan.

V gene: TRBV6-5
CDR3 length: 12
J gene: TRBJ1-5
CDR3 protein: ASSSPGLNQPQH

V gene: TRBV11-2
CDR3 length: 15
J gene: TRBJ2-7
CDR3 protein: ASSPINRGEGSYEQY

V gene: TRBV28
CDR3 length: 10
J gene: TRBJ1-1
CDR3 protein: ASKQGGTEAF

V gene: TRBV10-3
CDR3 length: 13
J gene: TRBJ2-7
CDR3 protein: AVSGTGDPIYEQY

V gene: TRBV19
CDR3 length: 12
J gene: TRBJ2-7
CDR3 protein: ASRKTGSSYEQY

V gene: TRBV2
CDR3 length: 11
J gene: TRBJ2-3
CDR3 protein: ASSNLGTDTQY

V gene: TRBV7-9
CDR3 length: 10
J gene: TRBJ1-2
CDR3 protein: ASSLLSDGHT

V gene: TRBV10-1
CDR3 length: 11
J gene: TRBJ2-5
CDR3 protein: ASSDQRQETQY

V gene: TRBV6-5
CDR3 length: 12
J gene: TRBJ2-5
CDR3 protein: ASSYPGGKETQY

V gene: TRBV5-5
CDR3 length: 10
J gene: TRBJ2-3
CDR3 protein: ASSFAGDTQY

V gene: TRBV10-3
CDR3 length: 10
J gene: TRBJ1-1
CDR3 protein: AIKTQAREAF

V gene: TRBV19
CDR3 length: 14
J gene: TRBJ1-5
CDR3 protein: ASSWIQGMSNQPQH

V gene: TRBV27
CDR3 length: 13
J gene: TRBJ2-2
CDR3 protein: ASSLVADNTGELF

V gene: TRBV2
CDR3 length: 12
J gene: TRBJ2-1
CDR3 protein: ASSSTDIHNEQF

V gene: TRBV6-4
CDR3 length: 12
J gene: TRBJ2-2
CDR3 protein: ASRQESFTGELF

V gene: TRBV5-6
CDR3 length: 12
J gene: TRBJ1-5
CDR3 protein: ASSLSSFNQPQH

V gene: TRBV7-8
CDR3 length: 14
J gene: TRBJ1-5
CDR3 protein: ASSLGGTGGSQPQH

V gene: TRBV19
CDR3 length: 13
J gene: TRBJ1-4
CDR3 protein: ASNGRHGTNEKLF

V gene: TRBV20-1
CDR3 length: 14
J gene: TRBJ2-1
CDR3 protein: SASQPSGLSYNEQF

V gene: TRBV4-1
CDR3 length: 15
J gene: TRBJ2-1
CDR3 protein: ASSQIPGTSVYNEQF

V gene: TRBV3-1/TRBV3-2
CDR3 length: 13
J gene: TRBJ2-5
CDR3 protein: ASSQAGGEWETQY

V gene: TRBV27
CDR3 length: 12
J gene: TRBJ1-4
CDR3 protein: ASRPQGRNEKLF

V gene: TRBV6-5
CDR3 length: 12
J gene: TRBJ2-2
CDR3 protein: ASRPTGITGELF

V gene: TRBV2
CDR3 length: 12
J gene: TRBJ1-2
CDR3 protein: ASSAWTGSYGYT

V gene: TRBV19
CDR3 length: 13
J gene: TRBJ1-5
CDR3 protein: ASIPGTGLDQPQH

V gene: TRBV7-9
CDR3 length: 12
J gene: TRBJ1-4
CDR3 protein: ASSYIRGGEKLF

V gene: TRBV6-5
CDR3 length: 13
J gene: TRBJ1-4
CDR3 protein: ASRPGDRDGEKLF

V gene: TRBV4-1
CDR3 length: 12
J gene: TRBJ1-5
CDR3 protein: ASSHDRGNQPQH

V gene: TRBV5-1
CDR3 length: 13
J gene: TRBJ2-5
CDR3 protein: ASSLSFGHGETQY

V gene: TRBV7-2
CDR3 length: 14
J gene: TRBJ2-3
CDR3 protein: ASSLFGGGTTDTQY

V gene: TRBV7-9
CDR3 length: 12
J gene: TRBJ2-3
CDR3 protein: ASSFSGVTDTQY

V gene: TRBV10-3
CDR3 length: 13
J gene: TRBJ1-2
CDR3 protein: AITSLQTGSYGYT

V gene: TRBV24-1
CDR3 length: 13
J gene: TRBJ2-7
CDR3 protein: ATSDPRDRGDEQY

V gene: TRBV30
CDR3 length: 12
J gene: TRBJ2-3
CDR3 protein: AWSDGGGTDTQY

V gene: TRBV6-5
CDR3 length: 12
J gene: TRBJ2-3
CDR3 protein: ASSYRVNTDTQY

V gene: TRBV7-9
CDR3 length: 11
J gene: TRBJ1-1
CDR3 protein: ASSIQENTEAF

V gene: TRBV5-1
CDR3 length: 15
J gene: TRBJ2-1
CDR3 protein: ASSYRTGGVSYNEQF

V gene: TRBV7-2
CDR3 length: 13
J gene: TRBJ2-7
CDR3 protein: ASSLTLGLSYEQY

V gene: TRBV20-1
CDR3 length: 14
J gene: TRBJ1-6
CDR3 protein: SASAVGQGPQSPLH

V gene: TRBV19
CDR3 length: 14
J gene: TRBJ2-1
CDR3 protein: ASSTRTATRYNEQF

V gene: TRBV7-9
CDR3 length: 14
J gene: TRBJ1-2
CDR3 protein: ASSTASDEGVYGYT

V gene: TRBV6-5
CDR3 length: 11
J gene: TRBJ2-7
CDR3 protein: ASSLTISYEQY

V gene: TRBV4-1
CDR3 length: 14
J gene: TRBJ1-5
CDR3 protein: ASSQEPRGHGQPQH

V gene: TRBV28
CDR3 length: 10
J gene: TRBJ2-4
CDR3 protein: ASSFTGYIQY

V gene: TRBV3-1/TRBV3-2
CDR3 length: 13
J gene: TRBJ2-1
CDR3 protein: ASSPLAGPYNEQF

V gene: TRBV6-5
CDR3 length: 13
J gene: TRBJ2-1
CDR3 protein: ASSYWDSSYNEQF